The 28 T cell receptor beta chains listed next were all sequenced from one sample in a study of T cell repertoires in cytomegalovirus infection. Their recognized antigens are unknown. TCRdb redid the calling of the reads with MiXCR, one entry per CDR3 protein. The sample records approximately 300,000 distinct CDR3 sequences, about 29% being singletons. The specimen comprised cultured PBMCs, sampled from culture after CMV antigen stimulation. The receptors come from a human donor in good health (CMV status not recorded). Some clones in this sample may be carry-over from other donors' samples.

This clonotype was detected only a few times. The chain couples TRBV7-9 to TRBJ1-5; D gene uncertain. CDR1 is SEHNR and CDR2 is FQNEAQ in the germline V gene (reference sequence). Deletions cut 1 base from V and 13 bases from J, with 14 bases between. The CDR3 runs to 13 residues. The CDR3 region is CASSLGKSSSQHF. The DNA for the CDR3 is TGTGCCAGCAGCTTAGGAAAGTCCAGTTCTCAGCATTTT.

This clonotype has more than one count but fewer than ten. The chain recombines TRBV5-1 with TRBJ2-1; D is possibly TRBD1 (5 bases). CDR3 length equals 15 residues. The germline V and J ends were trimmed by 1 base and 4 bases, with 12 bases remaining between them. The V gene's germline CDR1 is SGHRS and CDR2 YFSETQ. The CDR3 coding sequence is TGCGCCAGCAGCTTGTATAGGACACCTTACAATGAGCAGTTCTTC. Translating gives CASSLYRTPYNEQFF.

CDR3 in DNA: TGTGCCAGCAGCCAATATGGGACAGACCTTGGCACTGAAGCTTTCTTT. This translates into CASSQYGTDLGTEAFF. The V gene is TRBV12-3 or TRBV12-4, the J gene TRBJ1-1; 7 bases align to TRBD1. V was clipped by 6 bases and J by 4 bases; unmatched bases: 14. The CDR3 loop spans 16 amino acids.

In its sample, this clonotype was seen a few times. DNA for the CDR3: TGTGCCAGCCTTGACCGACTGAACACTGAAGCTTTCTTT. Its translation: CASLDRLNTEAFF. The chain carries TRBV6-6 and TRBJ1-1; D call uncertain. Germline assignment: CDR1 MNHNY and CDR2 SVGAGI (reference sequence). The CDR3 contains 13 residues. V lost 8 bases and J lost 0, with 10 bases in between.

This chain joins TRBV10-3 and TRBJ2-5; 10 bases map to TRBD1. The CDR3 has 15 residues. Trimming at V came to 6 bases and at J to 7 bases, leaving 11 bases not matched to a gene. Germline V gene sequence: CDR1 ENHRY, CDR2 SYGVKD. The DNA of the CDR3 is TGTGCCATCAGACCTGGGACAGGGGAGCCGGGGACCCAGTACTTC. As protein: CAIRPGTGEPGTQYF.

This clonotype showed up just a few times. This chain connects TRBV28 to TRBJ1-3; no clear D gene. Germline V gene data show CDR1 as MDHEN and CDR2 as SYDVKM. The CDR3 runs 15 residues. Trimming stripped 3 bases from V and 8 bases from J, with 17 bases between. The CDR3 reads CASSFPTQRPYTIYF. In DNA, the CDR3 is TGTGCCAGCAGTTTCCCGACCCAACGGCCTTACACCATATATTTT.

This clonotype was found a few times. The genes are TRBV7-6 and TRBJ2-5, with a possible D match to TRBD1 (5 bases). Germline CDR1 SGHVS, CDR2 FNYEAQ. V lost 3 bases and J 1 base, leaving 12 bases between the germline ends. The CDR3 length is 15 residues. The CDR3 is CASSFVDTRQETQYF. Here the CDR3 DNA reads TGTGCCAGCAGCTTCGTGGACACACGCCAAGAGACCCAGTACTTC.

This clonotype occurred a few times. J is TRBJ2-3 and V is TRBV12-3 or TRBV12-4; 8 bases align to TRBD2. This CDR3 is built from 15 residues. The V and J ends lost 5 bases and 1 base, in that order; junction bases with no gene match: 5. Here the CDR3 reads CASSTAGGRTDTQYF. CDR3 bases: TGTGCCAGCAGTACGGCGGGGGGCCGCACAGATACGCAGTATTTT.

Note on this clonotype: A much larger clone is a single base away; this may be a read error. The chain combines TRBV12-3 or TRBV12-4 with TRBJ1-2; D remains unclear. The CDR3 covers 12 residues. The germline V and J ends were trimmed by 3 bases and 2 bases, with 4 bases remaining between them. The CDR3 DNA sequence: TGTGCCAGCAGTTTGCACAACTATGGCTACACCTTC. Its translation: CASSLHNYGYTF.

The rearrangement uses TRBV25-1 and TRBJ1-5, with D perhaps matching TRBD1 (5 bases). Deletions cut 5 bases from V and 1 base from J, with 9 bases between. Looked up from germline, CDR1 is MGHDK and CDR2 is SYGVNS. CDR3 length: 14 residues. The CDR3 sequence is CASSWGSSNQPQHF. The CDR3 nucleotides read TGTGCCAGCAGTTGGGGGAGCAGCAATCAGCCCCAGCATTTT.

This clonotype was detected only a few times. The chain has TRBV28 and TRBJ2-1; D perhaps matches TRBD1 (7 bases). V lost 4 bases, J lost 4 bases, and 14 bases lay in between. The CDR3 sequence is 15 residues long. Germline V gene data show CDR1 as MDHEN and CDR2 as SYDVKM. CDR3 DNA sequence: TGTGCCAGCAGTTCCCCAGGGGGGCGGTACAATGAGCAGTTCTTC. Residues: CASSSPGGRYNEQFF.

This clonotype has more than one count but fewer than ten. The chain joins TRBV7-9 to TRBJ1-5; D remains ambiguous. Germline loops: CDR1 SEHNR, CDR2 FQNEAQ (reference sequence). Trimming pared 6 bases from V and 3 bases from J, leaving 12 bases between. The CDR3 runs 14 residues. The CDR3 is CASSQDGFNQPQHF. In DNA form, the CDR3 reads TGTGCCAGCAGTCAAGACGGGTTCAATCAGCCCCAGCATTTT.

This clonotype came up a few times. The chain uses TRBV7-9 and TRBJ2-1, with 9 bases aligning to TRBD2. Germline lookup yields CDR1 SEHNR and CDR2 FQNEAQ (reference sequence). There are 17 residues in the CDR3. V was clipped by 4 bases and J by 0 bases; unmatched bases: 7. CDR3 protein: CASSSRLAAHSYNEQFF. The CDR3, as DNA: TGTGCCAGCAGCTCAAGACTAGCGGCCCACTCCTACAATGAGCAGTTCTTC.

The J gene is TRBJ2-4, the V gene TRBV7-3; D is perhaps TRBD1 (6 bases). Germline V lookup: CDR1 SGHTA, CDR2 FQGTGA. The CDR3 is 14 residues long. V lost 0 bases and J lost 5, with 8 bases in between. The DNA for the CDR3 is TGTGCCAGCAGCTTAACAGGGGGTGAAAACATTCAGTACTTC. Its translation: CASSLTGGENIQYF.

This clonotype is classed as medium-sized. V and J are TRBV7-6 and TRBJ2-3; no definite D call. This CDR3 comprises 15 residues. CDR1 is SGHVS, CDR2 FNYEAQ, per germline. V was pared by 2 bases and J by 6 bases, with 15 bases between. The CDR3 region is CASSLSPGPADTQYF. CDR3 DNA: TGTGCCAGCAGCTTAAGTCCGGGCCCAGCGGATACGCAGTATTTT.

J is TRBJ1-1 and V is TRBV28, with 12 bases identical to TRBD1. CDR3 length: 16 amino acids. J was trimmed by 5 bases and V by 5 bases; bases with no gene match: 9. Germline CDR1 reads MDHEN; CDR2 reads SYDVKM. CDR3 region: CASSASGTGGVTEAFF. The CDR3 DNA reads TGTGCCAGCAGTGCATCCGGGACAGGGGGCGTAACTGAAGCTTTCTTT.

CDR3 nucleotide sequence: TGTGCCAGCAGTTCCCGACAGGGAGAAACTGAAGCTTTCTTT. Translated: CASSSRQGETEAFF. V usage is TRBV12-3 or TRBV12-4 and J usage is TRBJ1-1; 7 bases align to TRBD1. CDR3 length equals 14 residues. Trimming took 4 bases from V and 5 from J; bases not matched to a gene: 7.

This clonotype has a count of ten or more. V usage is TRBV7-8 and J usage is TRBJ2-5, with 9 bases fitting TRBD1. The V gene's germline CDR1 is SGHVS and CDR2 FQNEAQ. CDR3 length: 18 amino acids. J lost 2 bases, V lost 3 bases, and 13 bases had no gene match. The CDR3 coding sequence is TGTGCCAGCAGCTTTCTGGACAGGGGTAGGAGGCCTCAAGAGACCCAGTACTTC. This sequence encodes CASSFLDRGRRPQETQYF.

This clonotype was seen more than once but under ten times. This sequence joins TRBV7-2 and TRBJ1-1, with D unresolved. The germline V gene has CDR1 SGHTA and CDR2 FQGNSA. V lost 7 bases and J 0 bases, leaving 18 bases between the germline ends. The CDR3 is 16 residues long. In nucleotides, the CDR3 is TGTGCCAGCACCGATCGAAGGAGGATCGTGAACACTGAAGCTTTCTTT. Protein product: CASTDRRRIVNTEAFF. Supplemented by reference TRBV7-2 and TRBJ1-1, the full variable domain reads GAGVSQSPSNKVTEKGKDVELRCDPISGHTALYWYRQSLGQGLEFLIYFQGNSAPDKSGLPSDRFSAERTGGSVSTLTIQRTQQEDSAVYLCASTDRRRIVNTEAFFGQGTRLTVV.

This clonotype was counted ten times or more. The chain has TRBV5-1 and TRBJ1-5; no reliable D call. Trimming left V 0 bases short and J 7 bases short, with 11 bases between. Germline-derived CDR1 and CDR2 are SGHRS and YFSETQ. This CDR3 is built from 14 residues. The CDR3 reads CASSLGGSGQPQHF. CDR3 sequence (DNA): TGCGCCAGCAGCTTGGGAGGCTCGGGGCAGCCCCAGCATTTT.

This clonotype showed up just a few times. The chain employs TRBV7-6 and TRBJ1-3, with a possible D match to TRBD1 (6 bases). CDR1 is SGHVS and CDR2 is FNYEAQ in the germline V gene. The CDR3 spans 17 residues. Trimming cost V 5 bases and J 2 bases, with 19 bases left between them. CDR3 DNA sequence: TGTGCCAGCAGCCCCAGGCGGGGGGGGCGGACTGGAAACACCATATATTTT. This sequence encodes CASSPRRGGRTGNTIYF.

This rearrangement joins TRBV19 to TRBJ1-1; TRBD1 might be the D (5 bases). The CDR3 has 16 amino acids. Germline V gene data show CDR1 as LNHDA and CDR2 as SQIVND (reference sequence). V was pared by 3 bases and J by 0 bases, with 14 bases between. For the CDR3, the DNA is TGTGCCAGTAGTATGGGGCAGAACCTATTGAACACTGAAGCTTTCTTT. This gives the protein CASSMGQNLLNTEAFF.

This clonotype came up a few times. In DNA, the CDR3 is TGTGCCAGCAGCTTATCAGGGGCCTTTCTAGATACGCAGTATTTT. Its translation is CASSLSGAFLDTQYF. The V and J genes are TRBV7-3 and TRBJ2-3, with D perhaps TRBD1 (6 bases). Germline V gives CDR1 SGHTA, CDR2 FQGTGA. The germline V and J ends were trimmed by 2 bases and 5 bases, with 14 bases remaining between them. The CDR3 contains 15 residues.

This clonotype was seen a few times. The rearrangement uses TRBV7-3 and TRBJ2-3; 8 bases are shared with TRBD2. J lost 8 bases, V lost 5 bases, and 6 bases had no gene match. The CDR3 has 13 residues. Per the germline V gene, CDR1 is SGHTA and CDR2 is FQGTGA. The CDR3: CASSPGTSGTQYF. DNA for the CDR3: TGTGCCAGCAGCCCAGGGACTAGTGGTACGCAGTATTTT.

This clonotype was seen a handful of times. J is TRBJ2-3 and V is TRBV27; TRBD2 matches 9 bases. The germline V gene has CDR1 MNHEY and CDR2 SMNVEV (reference sequence). The CDR3 covers 19 residues. V was pared by 0 bases and J by 2 bases, with 12 bases of the junction left unmatched. CDR3 DNA sequence: TGTGCCAGCAGTTTATCTGGCGGGAGGGTGGCGTCATACACAGATACGCAGTATTTT. Protein product: CASSLSGGRVASYTDTQYF.

This clonotype was seen repeatedly, ten times or more. The V call is TRBV7-2, the J call TRBJ2-1; D may be TRBD2 (7 bases). The germline gives CDR1 SGHTA, CDR2 FQGNSA. V lost 5 bases, J lost 9 bases, and 20 bases lay in between. The CDR3 has 15 amino acids. CDR3 amino acids: CASSPQAGARREQFF. In DNA, the CDR3 is TGTGCCAGCAGCCCCCAGGCGGGGGCGAGGCGTGAGCAGTTCTTC.

This clonotype was picked up many times. The chain recombines TRBV10-3 with TRBJ2-7; tentatively, D is TRBD1 (5 bases). Per germline, CDR1 ENHRY and CDR2 SYGVKD. The V and J ends lost 0 bases and 3 bases respectively, with 12 bases between them. The CDR3 spans 15 residues. CDR3 coding DNA: TGTGCCATCAGTGAGTCGTTCTCAGGGAACTACGAGCAGTACTTC. This codes for CAISESFSGNYEQYF.

The chain uses TRBV12-3 or TRBV12-4 and TRBJ2-7, with D possibly TRBD2 on 5 matching bases. CDR3 length equals 16 residues. V was cut by 5 bases and J by 5 bases, with 22 bases left in between. This CDR3 is CASSPRRRLVGDEQYF. The CDR3 DNA sequence: TGTGCCAGCAGTCCGAGACGGAGGCTTGTCGGCGACGAGCAGTACTTC.